The rows below give T cell receptor beta chains drawn from one sample of a study of cytomegalovirus exposure and HLA in healthy donors. The assay was immunoSEQ multiplex PCR, and TCRdb's table has in-frame clones only and misses some. This table has roughly 120,000 clones, around 75% appearing once. Specimen: PBMCs. All receptors come from a woman aged 25 to 45 in good health and CMV-seronegative. Each CDR3 is given with its conserved first and last residue. A D gene is named only where the DNA matches it firmly. Clone size appears in some rows only: once, few, many, or a class for an expanded clone.

clone size,V gene,J gene,D gene,CDR3 DNA,CDR3 protein
-,TRBV29-1,TRBJ2-1,TRBD2,TGCAGCGTTGAGGGCGGGGGGGACAATGAGCAGTTCTTC,CSVEGGGDNEQFF
-,TRBV4-3,TRBJ1-5,-,TGCGCCAGCAGCCAAGATGGACAGAGCAATCAGCCCCAGCATTTT,CASSQDGQSNQPQHF
-,TRBV4-3,TRBJ2-2,TRBD2,TGCGCCAGCAGCCTCACCCGGTGGGAGGGTCTCAACACCGGGGAGCTGTTTTTT,CASSLTRWEGLNTGELFF
-,TRBV5-1,TRBJ1-5,-,TGCGCCAGCAGCTTGGTGTCAGGCAATCAGCCCCAGCATTTT,CASSLVSGNQPQHF
once,TRBV5-1,TRBJ1-2,-,TGCGCCAGCAGCTCTTCAGGGAACTATGGCTACACCTTC,CASSSSGNYGYTF
-,TRBV6-5,TRBJ1-3,-,TGTGCCAGCAGTTCCTCCGGACTACCTGGAAACACCATATATTTT,CASSSSGLPGNTIYF
-,TRBV5-1,TRBJ1-1,-,TGCGCCAGCAGGCGAGCGGCAAACACTGAAGCTTTCTTT,CASRRAANTEAFF
-,TRBV7-6,TRBJ1-1,TRBD1,TGTGCCAGCAGCTTAGTAACAGGGGTGAGCACTGAAGCTTTCTTT,CASSLVTGVSTEAFF
-,TRBV6-6,TRBJ1-2,-,TGTGCCAGCAGTTCCCCGAGTTACTATGGCTACACCTTC,CASSSPSYYGYTF
few,TRBV6-1,TRBJ2-5,TRBD2,TGTGCCAGCAGTGAACTAGCGGGAAATCAAGAGACCCAGTACTTC,CASSELAGNQETQYF
-,TRBV5-4,TRBJ2-3,TRBD2,TGTGCCAGCACCCGCTCGACTAGCGGTGAAGATACGCAGTATTTT,CASTRSTSGEDTQYF
-,TRBV2,TRBJ1-5,TRBD1,TGTGCCAGCAGTTCAACCGGGACAGGGGGACAGCCCCAGCATTTT,CASSSTGTGGQPQHF
-,TRBV6-5,TRBJ1-2,TRBD1,TGTGCCAGCAGTACCCCGGGACAGGGAACGGGCTACACCTTC,CASSTPGQGTGYTF
-,TRBV29-1,TRBJ2-5,-,TGCAGCGTTCCAGCTAGCGAGGGGCAAGAGACCCAGTACTTC,CSVPASEGQETQYF
few,TRBV6-4,TRBJ2-3,TRBD2,TGTGCCAGCAGTCTAGCGGGAGACGAGGTAGATACGCAGTATTTT,CASSLAGDEVDTQYF
-,TRBV6-5,TRBJ2-7,TRBD1,TGTGCCAGCAGTCCACGTTGGCAGGGGGTCGGCGAGCAGTACTTC,CASSPRWQGVGEQYF
-,TRBV7-2,TRBJ1-5,-,TGTGCCAGCAGCTTAGAGGGGCCACAACCTTTAACGCCCCAGCATTTT,CASSLEGPQPLTPQHF
-,TRBV5-1,TRBJ2-5,-,TGCGCCAGCAGCTTGGGGGCACAAGAGACCCAGTACTTC,CASSLGAQETQYF
-,TRBV5-1,TRBJ2-5,-,TGCGCCAGCAGCTTGACTAGCTTCCCAGAGACCCAGTACTTC,CASSLTSFPETQYF
-,TRBV29-1,TRBJ1-1,-,TGCAGCGTTGGCTTAACCAGCGCTAACACTGAAGCTTTCTTT,CSVGLTSANTEAFF
once,TRBV14,TRBJ2-3,-,TGTGCCAGCGGAGAGTTAGATACGCAGTATTTT,CASGELDTQYF
-,TRBV27,TRBJ2-7,-,TGTGCCAGCAGCTTTGCCCCTAGCGCTAGCTCCTACGAGCAGTACTTC,CASSFAPSASSYEQYF
-,TRBV29-1,TRBJ2-5,TRBD2,TGCAGCGCCAAAGCGACTAGCGGGAGCCTATATGAGACCCAGTACTTC,CSAKATSGSLYETQYF
once,TRBV6-5,TRBJ1-6,TRBD1,TGTGCCAGCAGTTTACTATGGGACAGAAATTCACCCCTCCACTTT,CASSLLWDRNSPLHF
-,TRBV7-9,TRBJ1-1,TRBD1,TGTGCCAGCAGCCTAGGGGGACAGGGAATTAGGAACACTGAAGCTTTCTTT,CASSLGGQGIRNTEAFF
-,TRBV11-2,TRBJ1-5,TRBD1,TGTGCCAGCAGTCGACAGGGGTTTCAGCCCCAGCATTTT,CASSRQGFQPQHF
-,TRBV6-5,TRBJ2-3,TRBD1,TGTGCCAGCAGTGGGACAGGGGCCACAGATACGCAGTATTTT,CASSGTGATDTQYF
-,TRBV10-3,TRBJ1-1,-,TGTGCCATCAGTGACGTTCCGGGAACTGAAGCTTTCTTT,CAISDVPGTEAFF
few,TRBV7-8,TRBJ1-1,TRBD1,TGTGCCAGCGGGGGACAGCAGAACACTGAAGCTTTCTTT,CASGGQQNTEAFF
-,TRBV5-1,TRBJ2-7,TRBD2,TGCGCCAGCAGCACGCGTCTAGCGGGAGTATCCTACGAGCAGTACTTC,CASSTRLAGVSYEQYF
-,TRBV27,TRBJ2-2,-,TGTGCCAGCAGCCCCCCTGGTCCGAGGACCGGGGAGCTGTTTTTT,CASSPPGPRTGELFF
-,TRBV13,TRBJ1-1,-,TGTGCCAGCAGCCCGCCCTCGACAGGAAACACTGAAGCTTTCTTT,CASSPPSTGNTEAFF
-,TRBV6-1,TRBJ1-3,-,TGTGCCAGCCAGACAGGCCACTCTGGAAACACCATATATTTT,CASQTGHSGNTIYF
-,TRBV6-4,TRBJ2-3,TRBD2,TGTGCCAGCAGTGCAGGATTAATAGCGGGAGCGGGCACAGATACGCAGTATTTT,CASSAGLIAGAGTDTQYF
-,TRBV4-2,TRBJ2-7,TRBD2,TGTGCCAGCAGCCAAGAAGCGGGGCTACCCTACGAGCAGTACTTC,CASSQEAGLPYEQYF
-,TRBV29-1,TRBJ1-2,-,TGCAGCGTTGATCGGGCATCGAGGGGAGGTTATGGCTACACCTTC,CSVDRASRGGYGYTF
-,TRBV2,TRBJ1-2,-,TGTGCCAGCAGTGAAGGGGGGCAGGGCCTGACCTATGGCTACACCTTC,CASSEGGQGLTYGYTF
-,TRBV4-3,TRBJ1-6,-,TGCGCCAGCCGGGAGACCCCCGGCGGTTCACCCCTCCACTTT,CASRETPGGSPLHF
-,TRBV5-1,TRBJ2-6,-,TGCGCCAGCAGCCTAAGGACAGTAGCAGGGGCCAACGTCCTGACTTTC,CASSLRTVAGANVLTF
-,TRBV5-1,TRBJ2-7,-,TGCGCCAGCAGCTTGGGGCAGGGTTACTACGAGCAGTACTTC,CASSLGQGYYEQYF
-,TRBV2,TRBJ1-1,-,TGTGCCAGCAAAGGGGGCACTGAAGCTTTCTTT,CASKGGTEAFF
few,TRBV19,TRBJ2-4,-,TGTGCCAGTAGTTGGTGGCAGGGTGCCATTCAGTACTTC,CASSWWQGAIQYF
-,TRBV4-2,TRBJ1-2,-,TGTGCCAGCAGCCAAGATAGGGGCCCTTCCTATGGCTACACCTTC,CASSQDRGPSYGYTF
-,TRBV12-2,TRBJ1-4,-,TGTGCAAGTCGCCTACGGACAGGGATAAATGAAAAACTGTTTTTT,CASRLRTGINEKLFF
-,TRBV7-9,TRBJ1-2,TRBD1,TGTGCCAGCAGCTTAATGGAAGGGGGCAGTGGCTACACCTTC,CASSLMEGGSGYTF
-,TRBV7-8,TRBJ1-5,-,TGTGCCAGCAGCTTACTGGGCAGAACTTTGGGCCAGCATTTT,CASSLLGRTLGQHF
few,TRBV5-1,TRBJ2-7,-,TGCGCCAGCAGCTTGACGGGATACGAGCAGTACTTC,CASSLTGYEQYF
few,TRBV6-1,TRBJ1-1,TRBD1,TGTGCCAGCAGTGAGGGACAGCTGAACACTGAAGCTTTCTTT,CASSEGQLNTEAFF
-,TRBV2,TRBJ2-7,TRBD1,TGTGCCAGCAGTGGAGGCCGGGACAGGGGAGGCCACGAGCAGTACTTC,CASSGGRDRGGHEQYF
-,TRBV6-6,TRBJ1-1,-,TGTGCCAGCAGCTACTACGGGACTTCGAACACTGAAGCTTTCTTT,CASSYYGTSNTEAFF
few,TRBV10-1,TRBJ1-1,-,TGCGCCAGCAGTGAAGCGGGAAACACTGAAGCTTTCTTT,CASSEAGNTEAFF
-,TRBV6-5,TRBJ2-1,TRBD2,TGTGCCAGCAGTTACCTAGCGGGGGACTTGTCGGGGCAGTTCTTC,CASSYLAGDLSGQFF
-,TRBV12-5,TRBJ1-6,-,TGTGCTAGTGGTTTGGTACACGGCGGAGATTCACCCCTCCACTTT,CASGLVHGGDSPLHF
once,TRBV7-9,TRBJ2-1,TRBD1,TGTGCCAGCAGCAACCAGAGACAGGGGTCCAATGAGCAGTTCTTC,CASSNQRQGSNEQFF
-,TRBV5-1,TRBJ2-2,-,TGCGCCAGCAGCAACCGGGACTCCCGGACCGGGGAGCTGTTTTTT,CASSNRDSRTGELFF
-,TRBV2,TRBJ1-1,-,TGTGCCAGCGAGGCGGGGGTCGAATTTTGGGCTTTCTTT,CASEAGVEFWAFF
-,TRBV30,TRBJ2-6,-,TGTGCCTGGAGTGTAGCAGGGACTGGGGCCAACGTCCTGACTTTC,CAWSVAGTGANVLTF
-,TRBV6-1,TRBJ1-3,-,TGTGCCAGCGGGCCCCTAAACCAAGCAGGAAACACCATATATTTT,CASGPLNQAGNTIYF
few,TRBV10-2,TRBJ2-1,TRBD2,TGCGCCAGCAGTGGGGGACTAGCGGGAGGGCCCTACAATGAGCAGTTCTTC,CASSGGLAGGPYNEQFF